The next 9 T cell receptor beta chains were all read from a single sample in a study of T-cell memory formation after mild COVID-19. TCRdb re-analysed the 5' RACE reads in MiXCR, keeping a single row per CDR3 protein. The repertoire holds about half a million distinct CDR3 sequences, with over 15% as singletons. The sequencing input was PBMCs or a T cell subset sorted from them (not recorded which). Every receptor here comes from an adult woman who had mild COVID-19 (a few samples of this study predate the infection). Cell type and time point are not known.

There are a few counts of this clonotype. The chain links TRBV7-6 to TRBJ2-7; no firm D call. V was cut by 1 base and J by 0 bases, with 13 bases left in between. The CDR3 is made up of 16 amino acids. Germline loops: CDR1 SGHVS, CDR2 FNYEAQ. CDR3 DNA sequence: TGTGCCAGCAGCTTAGTAGGCCGCACGCCCTCCTACGAGCAGTACTTC. It is translated as CASSLVGRTPSYEQYF.

This clonotype was counted between two and nine times. This chain connects TRBV20-1 to TRBJ2-1; 12 bases match TRBD2. The CDR3 contains 14 residues. V lost 6 bases, J lost 9 bases, and 9 bases stayed unmatched. Germline CDR1 and CDR2: DFQATT and SNEGSKA (reference sequence). The CDR3 protein is CSAPTSGGIGEQFF. The CDR3 nucleotides read TGCAGTGCACCAACTAGCGGGGGGATCGGTGAGCAGTTCTTC.

V usage is TRBV15 and J usage is TRBJ2-3; 9 bases line up with TRBD1. The junction had 10 bases not matched to a gene; V was cut back by 0 bases and J by 6 bases. The CDR3 runs to 17 residues. The germline gives CDR1 LNHNV, CDR2 YYDKDF (reference sequence). The DNA of the CDR3 is TGTGCCACCAGCAGAGATGCCGGGACAGGGACCGGGGATACGCAGTATTTT. Translating it yields CATSRDAGTGTGDTQYF.

V and J are TRBV15 and TRBJ2-5; D perhaps matches TRBD2 (6 bases). V dropped 0 bases and J dropped 5 bases, with 16 bases sitting between them. There are 16 residues in the CDR3. Germline V CDR1 and CDR2: LNHNV, YYDKDF (reference sequence). The CDR3, as DNA: TGTGCCACCAGCAGAGAGGGCACTAGCCGGCGGGAGACCCAGTACTTC. As protein: CATSREGTSRRETQYF. The full variable domain, its missing parts supplied by reference TRBV15 and TRBJ2-5, is DAMVIQNPRYQVTQFGKPVTLSCSQTLNHNVMYWYQQKSSQAPKLLFHYYDKDFNNEADTPDNFQSRRPNTSFCFLDIRSPGLGDTAMYLCATSREGTSRRETQYFGPGTRLLVL.

This chain uses TRBV27 with TRBJ1-1; 11 bases match TRBD1. J lost 1 base, V lost 4 bases, and 5 bases had no gene match. Germline V gene data show CDR1 as MNHEY and CDR2 as SMNVEV (reference sequence). The CDR3 runs 16 residues. The CDR3 bases are TGTGCCAGCAGTTCGGACAGGGGGCGGGGGAACACTGAAGCTTTCTTT. Encoded protein: CASSSDRGRGNTEAFF.

The chain joins TRBV20-1 to TRBJ2-7; 12 bases match TRBD2. V dropped 0 bases and J dropped 5; count of bases not matched to a gene: 14. Per the germline V gene, CDR1 is DFQATT and CDR2 is SNEGSKA (reference sequence). The CDR3 runs 18 residues. This chain's CDR3 is CSARDLQTSGSLRDEQYF. In DNA form, the CDR3 reads TGCAGTGCTAGAGATCTCCAGACTAGCGGGAGCCTTCGGGACGAGCAGTACTTC.

This clonotype was found many times. The genes are TRBV7-2 and TRBJ2-1; 7 bases are shared with TRBD1. V dropped 5 bases and J dropped 0; count of bases not matched to a gene: 4. Germline CDR1 and CDR2: SGHTA and FQGNSA. The CDR3 has 15 residues. As DNA, the CDR3 is TGTGCCAGCAGCATGGACAGGTACTCCTACAATGAGCAGTTCTTC. It is translated as CASSMDRYSYNEQFF.

As to this clonotype: At one end the junction does not follow the germline gene, possibly because of a read error. The V and J genes are TRBV12-3 or TRBV12-4 and TRBJ2-1, with D possibly TRBD1 on 7 matching bases. The CDR3 runs 15 residues. The CDR3 loop is CASSPHYGGGDDQFF. For the CDR3, the DNA is TGTGCCAGCAGCCCTCACTACGGAGGGGGCGATGATCAGTTCTTC.

This clonotype was detected only a few times. The rearrangement uses TRBV20-1 and TRBJ2-5, with TRBD1 matching over 8 bases. This CDR3 is 11 amino acids long. The germline gives CDR1 DFQATT, CDR2 SNEGSKA (reference sequence). In nucleotides, the CDR3 is TGCAGCACAGGGGGGCAAGAGACCCAGTACTTC. Its translation is CSTGGQETQYF.